This T cell receptor beta chain was identified during a study of early T cells in non-severe SARS-CoV-2 infection. Study details: Unsorted whole-blood RNA was sequenced in bulk, leaving chains unpaired.

With V trimmed by 2 bases and J by 4 bases, 15 bases remained unmatched. This CDR3 is built from 18 residues. From germline, CDR1 is SGHVS and CDR2 FQNEAQ. Whole-study results and caveats: Reliance on VDJdb matching favored anti-spike CD8 responses; private and CD4 specificities were missed.

This clonotype has a handful of counts. Its antigen remains unidentified. Individual cDNA molecules were tagged with unique molecular identifiers. One entry per CDR3 protein, called by TCRdb with MiXCR from the 5' RACE reads. The sample contains about 32,000 distinct CDR3 sequences, roughly 4% of which appear only once. This clonotype originated in an adult who was a healthcare worker with PCR-confirmed SARS-CoV-2 infection or an uninfected control (not recorded which). The chain combines TRBV7-8 with TRBJ2-3; TRBD2 agrees at 7 bases. Sequenced sample: whole blood. The CDR3 nucleotides are TGTGCCAGCAGCTTAAAGGTGCCCTTCACGGGAGGAGCAGATACGCAGTATTTT. Translation: CASSLKVPFTGGADTQYF.